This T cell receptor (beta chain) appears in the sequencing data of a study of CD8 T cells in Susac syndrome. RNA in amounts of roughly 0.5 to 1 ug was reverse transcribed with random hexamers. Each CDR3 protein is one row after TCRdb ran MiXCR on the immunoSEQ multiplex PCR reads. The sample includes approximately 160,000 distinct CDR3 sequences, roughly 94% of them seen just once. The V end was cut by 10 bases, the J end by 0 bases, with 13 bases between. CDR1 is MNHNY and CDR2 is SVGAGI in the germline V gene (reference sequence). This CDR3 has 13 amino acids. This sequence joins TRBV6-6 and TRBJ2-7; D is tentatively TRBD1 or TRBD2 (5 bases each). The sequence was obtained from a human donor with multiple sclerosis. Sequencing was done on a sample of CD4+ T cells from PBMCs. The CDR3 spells CATSRDGSYEQYF. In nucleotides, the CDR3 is TGTGCCACCTCGAGGGACGGCTCCTACGAGCAGTACTTC.